These 30 T cell receptor beta chains share one sample of origin, sequenced in a study of blood T cell repertoires in COVID-19. Sequencing was performed with immunoSEQ multiplex PCR; in TCRdb, only in-frame clones are kept and a portion is missing. The data contain roughly 99,000 clones, roughly 88% of them singletons. Sequencing input: peripheral blood. Receptor source: a man in his fifties with active or convalescent COVID-19.

The V call is TRBV9, the J call TRBJ2-7; TRBD2 agrees at 9 bases. Germline V gene data show CDR1 as SGDLS and CDR2 as YYNGEE. Trimming cost V 5 bases and J 0 bases; bases outside gene matches: 6. This CDR3 is built from 15 residues. The CDR3 is CASSPSGVSSYEQYF. The CDR3 nucleotides read TGTGCCAGCAGTCCTAGCGGGGTTAGCTCCTACGAGCAGTACTTC.

This chain joins TRBV6-2 or TRBV6-3 and TRBJ2-1; 9 nucleotides align to TRBD2. Trimming cost V 0 bases and J 4 bases; bases outside gene matches: 4. Germline loops: CDR1 MNHEY, CDR2 SVGEGT. This CDR3 comprises 16 residues. The CDR3 spells CASSYSLAGVYNEQFF. CDR3 nucleotides: TGTGCCAGCAGTTACTCCTTAGCGGGAGTGTACAATGAGCAGTTCTTC.

The chain employs TRBV7-8 and TRBJ2-1; 12 bases map to TRBD2. The CDR3 totals 16 residues. Germline assignment: CDR1 SGHVS and CDR2 FQNEAQ. V dropped 4 bases and J dropped 5; count of bases not matched to a gene: 6. The CDR3 region is CASSSWTSGTNNEQFF. The DNA of the CDR3 is TGTGCCAGCAGCTCCTGGACTAGCGGGACCAACAATGAGCAGTTCTTC.

Only a few counts were recorded for this clone. The V gene is TRBV4-3, the J gene TRBJ1-1; no definite D call. V was clipped by 0 bases and J by 1 base, with 9 bases between them. CDR1 and CDR2 (germline): LGHNA, YSLEER. This CDR3 has 15 residues. CDR3 coding DNA: TGCGCCAGCAGCCAAGATCCCCATCAGAACACTGAAGCTTTCTTT. Its translation: CASSQDPHQNTEAFF.

The chain recombines TRBV25-1 with TRBJ1-2; D not certain. This CDR3 is built from 13 residues. The V end was cut by 3 bases, the J end by 3 bases, with 8 bases between. CDR1 MGHDK and CDR2 SYGVNS come from the germline V gene. CDR3 nucleotide sequence: TGTGCCAGCAGTGAGCGGAGAGACTATGGCTACACCTTC. It encodes CASSERRDYGYTF.

The V gene is TRBV5-1, the J gene TRBJ2-7, with 9 bases fitting TRBD2. V shed 0 bases and J 1 base; nucleotides not matched to a gene: 11. The CDR3 sequence is 18 residues long. Germline lookup yields CDR1 SGHRS and CDR2 YFSETQ. This chain's CDR3 is CASSLALPGLAGSYEQYF. DNA of the CDR3: TGCGCCAGCAGCTTGGCCCTGCCGGGACTAGCTGGTTCCTACGAGCAGTACTTC.

Notes on this clone: This sample includes further DNA sequences coding for the same CDR3. This chain uses TRBV6-5 with TRBJ1-1; perhaps TRBD1 as D (6 bases). The ends were cut back, 11 bases at V and 4 bases at J, with 17 bases in the middle. Germline V gives CDR1 MNHEY, CDR2 SVGAGI. The length of the CDR3 is 13 residues. The CDR3 region has the DNA TGTGCCGGCCAGGGGCAGGACAGCACTGAAGCTTTCTTT. Amino acid sequence: CAGQGQDSTEAFF.

The chain employs TRBV4-3 and TRBJ2-5; D is perhaps TRBD1 (5 bases). V dropped 4 bases and J dropped 5 bases, with 14 bases sitting between them. There are 14 residues in the CDR3. Germline assignment: CDR1 LGHNA and CDR2 YSLEER. DNA for the CDR3: TGCGCCAGCAGCCTCCACTTAAAGGGGGAGACCCAGTACTTC. Translated, it gives CASSLHLKGETQYF.

This clone came up once. The genes are TRBV6-5 and TRBJ2-1; 12 nucleotides agree with TRBD2. The CDR3 sequence is 15 residues long. Germline values: CDR1 MNHEY, CDR2 SVGAGI. Germline trimming cut 7 bases from V and 9 bases from J; bases unmatched to any gene: 10. For the CDR3, the DNA is TGTGCCAGCACTCTTCGACTAGCGGGAGTGGCTGAGCAGTTCTTC. It encodes CASTLRLAGVAEQFF.

In DNA form, the CDR3 reads TGTGCCAGCAGTTTGGCAGGGGGCCAGCCCCAGCATTTT. Its translation: CASSLAGGQPQHF. This rearrangement joins TRBV28 to TRBJ1-5, with 8 positions matching TRBD1. J lost 7 bases, V lost 3 bases, and 2 bases had no gene match. CDR3 length: 13 residues. Per germline, CDR1 MDHEN and CDR2 SYDVKM.

This clone was seen just once. The rearrangement joins TRBV5-4 to TRBJ2-1, with 12 nucleotides matching TRBD2. The CDR3 is 19 amino acids. Germline CDR1 and CDR2: SGHNT and YYREEE (reference sequence). V was pared by 4 bases and J by 7 bases, with 18 bases of the junction left unmatched. The CDR3 spells CASSPSLAGGSWGENEQFF. DNA for the CDR3: TGTGCCAGCAGCCCCTCACTAGCGGGAGGATCCTGGGGGGAGAATGAGCAGTTCTTC.

The V gene is TRBV3-1 (or the pseudogene TRBV3-2), the J gene TRBJ1-3; D not resolved. The CDR3 is made up of 15 amino acids. Looked up from germline, CDR1 is LGHDT and CDR2 is YNNKEL (reference sequence). Trimming took 4 bases from V and 3 from J, leaving 13 bases between them. As DNA, the CDR3 is TGTGCCAGCAGCCCGGAGTGGGGAGGTGGAAACACCATATATTTT. Translated, it gives CASSPEWGGGNTIYF.

The chain recombines TRBV11-2 with TRBJ2-7, with D tentatively TRBD1 (5 bases). Germline V gene sequence: CDR1 SGHAT, CDR2 FQNNGV. The CDR3 loop spans 15 amino acids. Between the trimmed V and J ends, which lost 1 base and 3 bases, there was a span of 13 bases. In nucleotides, the CDR3 is TGTGCCAGCAGCTTAGCTCCCAGGGCTGACTACGAGCAGTACTTC. The encoded protein is CASSLAPRADYEQYF.

This chain links TRBV6-4 with TRBJ1-1; TRBD1 might be the D (5 bases). V was pared by 0 bases and J by 6 bases, with 8 bases between. This CDR3 is built from 13 residues. Germline-derived CDR1 and CDR2 are MRHNA and SNTAGT. CDR3 coding DNA: TGTGCCAGCAGTGACTCGACAGTCTCTGAAGCTTTCTTT. Residues: CASSDSTVSEAFF.

The chain employs TRBV6-6 and TRBJ2-5; D possibly corresponds to TRBD2 (5 bases). Germline assignment: CDR1 MNHNY and CDR2 SVGAGI (reference sequence). The CDR3 totals 16 residues. Trimming pared 5 bases from V and 2 bases from J, leaving 18 bases between. DNA of the CDR3: TGTGCCAGCAGTCTCGGACCGGGAATGGATCAAGAGACCCAGTACTTC. Its protein product is CASSLGPGMDQETQYF.

The rearrangement uses TRBV2 and TRBJ2-1, with D possibly matching TRBD1 (6 bases). Trimming removed 6 bases from V and 7 bases from J, with 13 bases in between. The CDR3 consists of 13 residues. The germline CDR1 and CDR2 sequences are SNHLY and FYNNEI. The DNA of the CDR3 is TGTGCCAGCAGACAGGGTTTGGATAATGAGCAGTTCTTC. Translation gives CASRQGLDNEQFF.

The chain has TRBV12-3 or TRBV12-4 and TRBJ2-5, with 7 bases lining up with TRBD1. V lost 8 bases to trimming and J lost 3 bases; unmatched junction nucleotides: 3. This CDR3 comprises 12 residues. CDR3 residues: CASARGKETQYF. The CDR3, as DNA: TGTGCCAGCGCCAGGGGGAAAGAGACCCAGTACTTC.

In regard to this clone: The sample has other DNA sequences that encode this CDR3 too. The chain couples TRBV3-1 (or the pseudogene TRBV3-2) to TRBJ2-7; maybe TRBD1 (5 bases). Germline-derived CDR1 and CDR2 are LGHDT and YNNKEL (reference sequence). The length of the CDR3 is 13 residues. V was trimmed by 0 bases and J by 4 bases, leaving 7 bases between them. CDR3 DNA: TGTGCCAGCAGCCAAGACCCAGGGTACGAGCAGTACTTC. Protein product: CASSQDPGYEQYF.

The chain combines TRBV24-1 with TRBJ2-1; 13 bases fit TRBD2. The V gene's germline CDR1 is KGHDR and CDR2 SFDVKD. The CDR3 loop spans 19 amino acids. Trimming removed 4 bases from V and 8 bases from J; junction bases left unmatched: 16. The CDR3 DNA reads TGTGCCACCAGTGACGTCAAGCGGACTAGCGGGAGCAACTTCCATGAGCAGTTCTTC. Protein product: CATSDVKRTSGSNFHEQFF.

The rearrangement uses TRBV7-9 and TRBJ1-1; 10 nucleotides agree with TRBD1. The CDR3 consists of 14 residues. The V and J ends lost 7 bases and 7 bases, in that order; junction bases with no gene match: 9. Germline V gene sequence: CDR1 SEHNR, CDR2 FQNEAQ (reference sequence). The DNA of the CDR3 is TGTGCCAGCACACGGACAGGGGGACTCGATGAAGCTTTCTTT. The encoded protein is CASTRTGGLDEAFF. Supplemented by reference TRBV7-9 and TRBJ1-1, the full variable domain reads DTGVSQNPRHKITKRGQNVTFRCDPISEHNRLYWYRQTLGQGPEFLTYFQNEAQLEKSRLLSDRFSAERPKGSFSTLEIQRTEQGDSAMYLCASTRTGGLDEAFFGQGTRLTVV.

This clone has more than one count but fewer than ten. This chain joins TRBV11-2 and TRBJ1-1; D perhaps matches TRBD1 (6 bases). Deletions cut 2 bases from V and 9 bases from J, with 13 bases between. Germline values: CDR1 SGHAT, CDR2 FQNNGV. This CDR3 is 13 amino acids long. The CDR3 sequence: CASSLREGDQAFF. The CDR3 nucleotides are TGTGCCAGCAGCTTAAGGGAGGGGGATCAAGCTTTCTTT.

This clone is a singleton in its sample. V is TRBV5-6 and J is TRBJ1-1, with 8 bases lining up with TRBD1. V lost 3 bases to trimming and J lost 3 bases; unmatched junction nucleotides: 10. CDR3 length: 16 residues. Germline-derived CDR1 and CDR2 are SGHDT and YYEEEE. CDR3: CASSSYRTGRDTEAFF. Written as DNA, the CDR3 is TGTGCCAGCAGCTCTTACCGGACAGGGCGGGACACTGAAGCTTTCTTT. Using reference TRBV5-6 and TRBJ1-1 for the parts outside the CDR3, the full variable domain is DAGVTQSPTHLIKTRGQQVTLRCSPKSGHDTVSWYQQALGQGPQFIFQYYEEEERQRGNFPDRFSGHQFPNYSSELNVNALLLGDSALYLCASSSYRTGRDTEAFFGQGTRLTVV.

V usage is TRBV10-2 and J usage is TRBJ2-7, with no clear D. Trimming pared 8 bases from V and 2 bases from J, leaving 10 bases between. Per the germline V gene, CDR1 is WSHSY and CDR2 is SAAADI. The CDR3 length is 12 residues. This CDR3 is CASGESTYEQYF. The CDR3 coding sequence is TGCGCCAGCGGAGAGTCTACCTACGAGCAGTACTTC.

The genes are TRBV4-1 and TRBJ2-1; no firm D call. In germline, CDR1 is MGHRA, CDR2 YSYEKL. The germline V and J ends were trimmed by 0 bases and 0 bases, with 6 bases remaining between them. The CDR3 has 15 residues. The CDR3: CASSQEWSSYNEQFF. The CDR3 nucleotides read TGCGCCAGCAGCCAAGAGTGGAGCTCCTACAATGAGCAGTTCTTC.

The rearrangement uses TRBV19 and TRBJ1-5; D is perhaps TRBD1 (6 bases). Germline CDR1 is LNHDA and CDR2 is SQIVND (reference sequence). V lost 4 bases, J lost 4 bases, and 20 bases lay in between. The CDR3 spans 17 residues. CDR3 DNA sequence: TGTGCCAGTAGTACCGGACAGTCGAATGAGGGGAATCAGCCCCAGCATTTT. Translated: CASSTGQSNEGNQPQHF. Filled out from reference TRBV19 and TRBJ1-5, the complete variable domain reads DGGITQSPKYLFRKEGQNVTLSCEQNLNHDAMYWYRQDPGQGLRLIYYSQIVNDFQKGDIAEGYSVSREKKESFPLTVTSAQKNPTAFYLCASSTGQSNEGNQPQHFGDGTRLSIL.

The rearrangement uses TRBV6-5 and TRBJ1-2; TRBD1 matches at 9 bases. The CDR3 consists of 14 residues. The V gene end was trimmed by 7 bases and the J gene end by 0 bases; junction bases not matched to a gene: 3. Looked up from germline, CDR1 is MNHEY and CDR2 is SVGAGI. CDR3 region: CASTGTGTNYGYTF. The CDR3 bases are TGTGCCAGCACCGGGACAGGGACTAACTATGGCTACACCTTC.

The chain combines TRBV19 with TRBJ2-1, with no clear D. Trimming stripped 1 base from V and 0 bases from J, with 7 bases between. The CDR3 is 15 residues long. Per the germline V gene, CDR1 is LNHDA and CDR2 is SQIVND (reference sequence). The CDR3: CASSIVPSSYNEQFF. CDR3 nucleotides: TGTGCCAGTAGTATAGTACCTAGCTCCTACAATGAGCAGTTCTTC.

The chain employs TRBV7-2 and TRBJ1-2; 12 bases are a match to TRBD1. The V segment lost 5 bases and the J segment 7 bases; nucleotides outside the gene matches: 11. The CDR3 has 16 residues. The V gene's germline CDR1 is SGHTA and CDR2 FQGNSA. The CDR3 bases are TGTGCCAGCAGCACCGGGACAGGGGGCCGCCTAAGTGGCTACACCTTC. It specifies CASSTGTGGRLSGYTF.

The rearrangement uses TRBV7-8 and TRBJ1-1; D unclear. Trimming stripped 2 bases from V and 5 bases from J, with 12 bases between. CDR3 size: 14 residues. Germline V gene lookup returns CDR1 SGHVS and CDR2 FQNEAQ. In DNA form, the CDR3 reads TGTGCCAGCAGCTTACTAGCAATTGATACTGAAGCTTTCTTT. Its protein is CASSLLAIDTEAFF.

V is TRBV7-9 and J is TRBJ1-4; 12 positions match TRBD1. The CDR3 runs to 19 residues. Trimming removed 5 bases from V and 3 bases from J; junction bases left unmatched: 13. Germline V gene lookup returns CDR1 SEHNR and CDR2 FQNEAQ (reference sequence). The CDR3 sequence is CASSIRRGQGASANEKLFF. In nucleotides, the CDR3 is TGTGCCAGCAGCATCCGAAGGGGACAGGGGGCGTCAGCTAATGAAAAACTGTTTTTT.